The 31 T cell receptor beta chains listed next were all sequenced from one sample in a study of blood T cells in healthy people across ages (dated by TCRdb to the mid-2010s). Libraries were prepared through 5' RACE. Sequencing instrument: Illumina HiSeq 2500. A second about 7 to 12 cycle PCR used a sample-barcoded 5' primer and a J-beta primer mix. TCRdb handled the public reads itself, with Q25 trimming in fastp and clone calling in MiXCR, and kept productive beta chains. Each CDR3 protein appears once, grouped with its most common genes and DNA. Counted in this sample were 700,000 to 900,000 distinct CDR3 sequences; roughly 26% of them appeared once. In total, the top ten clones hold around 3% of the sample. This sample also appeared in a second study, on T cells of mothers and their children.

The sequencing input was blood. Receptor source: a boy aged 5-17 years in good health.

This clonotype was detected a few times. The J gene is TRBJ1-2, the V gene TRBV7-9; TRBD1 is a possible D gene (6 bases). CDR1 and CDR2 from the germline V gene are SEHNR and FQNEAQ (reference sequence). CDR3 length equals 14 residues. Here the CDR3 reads CALPRDNYDYGYTF. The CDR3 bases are TGTGCTCTACCTCGGGACAACTATGACTATGGCTACACCTTC.

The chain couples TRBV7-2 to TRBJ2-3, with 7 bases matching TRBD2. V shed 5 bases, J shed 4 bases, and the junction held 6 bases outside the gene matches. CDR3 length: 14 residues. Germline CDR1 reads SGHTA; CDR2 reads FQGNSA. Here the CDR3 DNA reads TGTGCCAGCAGCCCCACGGGGGGACCAGATACGCAGTATTTT. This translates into CASSPTGGPDTQYF.

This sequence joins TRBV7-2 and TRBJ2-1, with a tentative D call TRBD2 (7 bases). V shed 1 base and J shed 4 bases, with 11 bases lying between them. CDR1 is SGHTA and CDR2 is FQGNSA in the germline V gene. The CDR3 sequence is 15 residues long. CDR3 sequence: CASSLEGGGYNEQFF. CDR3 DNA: TGTGCCAGCAGCTTAGAGGGGGGGGGTTACAATGAGCAGTTCTTC. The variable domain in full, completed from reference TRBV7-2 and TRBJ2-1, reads GAGVSQSPSNKVTEKGKDVELRCDPISGHTALYWYRQSLGQGLEFLIYFQGNSAPDKSGLPSDRFSAERTGGSVSTLTIQRTQQEDSAVYLCASSLEGGGYNEQFFGPGTRLTVL.

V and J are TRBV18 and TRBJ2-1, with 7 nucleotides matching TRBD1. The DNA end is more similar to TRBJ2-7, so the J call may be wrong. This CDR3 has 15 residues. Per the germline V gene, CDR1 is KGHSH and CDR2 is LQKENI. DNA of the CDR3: TGTGCCAGCTCACCTCCGAGACAGGGTTCTGGCGAGCAGTACTTC. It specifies CASSPPRQGSGEQYF.

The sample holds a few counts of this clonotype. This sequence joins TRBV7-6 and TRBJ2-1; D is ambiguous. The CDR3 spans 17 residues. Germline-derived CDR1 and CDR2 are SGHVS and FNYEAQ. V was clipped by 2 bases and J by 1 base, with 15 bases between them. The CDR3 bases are TGTGCCAGCAGCTTATACTCCTTTAGCCGATCCTACAATGAGCAGTTCTTC. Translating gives CASSLYSFSRSYNEQFF.

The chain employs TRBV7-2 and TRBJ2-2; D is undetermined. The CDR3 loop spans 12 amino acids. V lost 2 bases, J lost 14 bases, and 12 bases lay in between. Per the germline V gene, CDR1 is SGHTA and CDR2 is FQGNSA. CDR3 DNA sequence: TGTGCCAGCAGCTTACAACGGTGGCCACTGTTTTTT. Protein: CASSLQRWPLFF.

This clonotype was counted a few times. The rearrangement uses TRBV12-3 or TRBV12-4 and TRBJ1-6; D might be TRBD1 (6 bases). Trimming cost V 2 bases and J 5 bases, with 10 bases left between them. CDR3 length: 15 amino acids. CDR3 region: CASSLQGSNNSPLHF. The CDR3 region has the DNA TGTGCCAGCAGTTTACAGGGGTCCAATAATTCACCCCTCCACTTT.

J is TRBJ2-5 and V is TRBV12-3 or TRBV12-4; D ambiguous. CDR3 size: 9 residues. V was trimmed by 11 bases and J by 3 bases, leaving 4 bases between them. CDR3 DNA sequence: TGTGCCCGAAAAGAGACCCAGTACTTC. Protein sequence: CARKETQYF.

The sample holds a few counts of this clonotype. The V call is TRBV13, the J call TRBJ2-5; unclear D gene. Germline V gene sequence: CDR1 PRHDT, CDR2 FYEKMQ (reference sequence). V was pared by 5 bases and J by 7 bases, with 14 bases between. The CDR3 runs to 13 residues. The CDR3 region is CASSPRSLGTQYF. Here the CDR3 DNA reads TGTGCCAGCAGCCCCCGATCTCTAGGGACCCAGTACTTC. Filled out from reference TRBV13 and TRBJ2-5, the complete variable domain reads AAGVIQSPRHLIKEKRETATLKCYPIPRHDTVYWYQQGPGQDPQFLISFYEKMQSDKGSIPDRFSAQQFSDYHSELNMSSLELGDSALYFCASSPRSLGTQYFGPGTRLLVL.

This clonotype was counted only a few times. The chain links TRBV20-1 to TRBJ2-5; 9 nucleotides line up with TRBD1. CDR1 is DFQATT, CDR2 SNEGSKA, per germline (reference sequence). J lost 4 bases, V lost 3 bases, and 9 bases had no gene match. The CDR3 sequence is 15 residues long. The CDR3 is CSASPGQGILETQYF. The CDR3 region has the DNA TGCAGTGCTAGCCCGGGACAGGGAATTTTAGAGACCCAGTACTTC.

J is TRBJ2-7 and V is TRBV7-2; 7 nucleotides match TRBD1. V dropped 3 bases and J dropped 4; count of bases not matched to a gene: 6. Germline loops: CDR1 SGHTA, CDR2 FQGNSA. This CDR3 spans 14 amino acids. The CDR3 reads CASSFTQGDYEQYF. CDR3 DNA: TGTGCCAGCAGCTTCACTCAGGGGGATTACGAGCAGTACTTC.

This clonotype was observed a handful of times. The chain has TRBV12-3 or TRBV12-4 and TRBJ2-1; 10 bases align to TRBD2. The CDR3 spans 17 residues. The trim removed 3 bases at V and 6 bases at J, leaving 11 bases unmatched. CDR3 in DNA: TGTGCCAGCAGTTTGGGGAGCGGGGGGGCATCACGCAATGAGCAGTTCTTC. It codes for CASSLGSGGASRNEQFF.

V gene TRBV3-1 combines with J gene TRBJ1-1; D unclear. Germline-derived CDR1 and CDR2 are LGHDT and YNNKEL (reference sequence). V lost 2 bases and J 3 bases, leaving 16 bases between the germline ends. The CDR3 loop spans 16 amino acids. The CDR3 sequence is CASSQFFGKIDTEAFF. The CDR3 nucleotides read TGTGCCAGCAGCCAATTTTTTGGGAAGATAGACACTGAAGCTTTCTTT.

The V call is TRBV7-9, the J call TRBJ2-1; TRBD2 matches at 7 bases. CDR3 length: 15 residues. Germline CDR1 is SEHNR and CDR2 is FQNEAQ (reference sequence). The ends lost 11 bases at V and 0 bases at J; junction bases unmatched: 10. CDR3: CAGLIAGSSYNEQFF. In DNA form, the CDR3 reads TGTGCCGGTCTTATAGCGGGCTCCTCCTACAATGAGCAGTTCTTC.

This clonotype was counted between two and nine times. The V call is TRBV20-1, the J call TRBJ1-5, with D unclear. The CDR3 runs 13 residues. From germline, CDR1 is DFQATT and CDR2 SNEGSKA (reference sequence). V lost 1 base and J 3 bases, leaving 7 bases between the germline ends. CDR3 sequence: CSARGGFNQPQHF. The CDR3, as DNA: TGCAGTGCTAGAGGGGGTTTCAATCAGCCCCAGCATTTT.

The CDR3 sequence is CASRTASGGYTF. CDR3 nucleotide sequence: TGTGCCAGCAGGACAGCTTCAGGTGGCTACACCTTC. The genes are TRBV12-3 or TRBV12-4 and TRBJ1-2; perhaps TRBD1 as D (5 bases). Trimming stripped 6 bases from V and 7 bases from J, with 12 bases between. The CDR3 is 12 residues long.

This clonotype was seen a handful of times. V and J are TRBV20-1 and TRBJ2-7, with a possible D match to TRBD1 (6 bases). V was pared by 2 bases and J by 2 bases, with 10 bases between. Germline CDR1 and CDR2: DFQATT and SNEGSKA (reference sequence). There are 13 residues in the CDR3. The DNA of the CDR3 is TGCAGTGCTAGATGGGGGCCTGCCTACGAGCAGTACTTC. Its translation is CSARWGPAYEQYF.

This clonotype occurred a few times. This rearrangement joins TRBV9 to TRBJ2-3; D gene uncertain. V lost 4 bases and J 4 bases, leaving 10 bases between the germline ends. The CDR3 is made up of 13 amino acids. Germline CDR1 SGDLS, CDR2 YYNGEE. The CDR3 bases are TGTGCCAGCAGCCGGCGGCCGTCAGATACGCAGTATTTT. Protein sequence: CASSRRPSDTQYF.

CDR3 in DNA: TGTGCCAGCAGAACTCATGGGGGTACCGGGGAGCTGTTTTTT. Translation gives CASRTHGGTGELFF. The J gene is TRBJ2-2, the V gene TRBV6-2 or TRBV6-3; D possibly uses TRBD1 or TRBD2 (5 bases each). CDR1 MNHEY and CDR2 SVGEGT come from the germline V gene. Trimming removed 6 bases from V and 5 bases from J, with 13 bases in between. This CDR3 is built from 14 residues.

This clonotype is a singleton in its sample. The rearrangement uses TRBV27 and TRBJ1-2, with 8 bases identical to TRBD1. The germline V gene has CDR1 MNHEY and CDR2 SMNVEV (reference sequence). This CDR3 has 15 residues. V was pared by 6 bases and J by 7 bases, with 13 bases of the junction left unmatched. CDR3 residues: CASRDPRTGNGGYTF. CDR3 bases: TGTGCCAGCAGGGATCCACGGACAGGGAACGGTGGCTACACCTTC.

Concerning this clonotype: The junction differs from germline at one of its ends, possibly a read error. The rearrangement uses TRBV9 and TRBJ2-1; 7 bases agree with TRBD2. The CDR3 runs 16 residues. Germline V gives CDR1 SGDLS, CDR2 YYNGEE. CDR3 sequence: CASSVVGGDSYSEQFF. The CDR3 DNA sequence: TGTGCCAGCAGCGTAGTTGGGGGGGACTCCTACAGTGAGCAGTTCTTC.

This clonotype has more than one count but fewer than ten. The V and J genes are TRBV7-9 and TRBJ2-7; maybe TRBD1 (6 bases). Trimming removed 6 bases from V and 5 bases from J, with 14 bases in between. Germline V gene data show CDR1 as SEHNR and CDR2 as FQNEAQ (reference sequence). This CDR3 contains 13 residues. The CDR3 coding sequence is TGTGCCAGCAGTCCTACAGGGTTCCACGAGCAGTACTTC. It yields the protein CASSPTGFHEQYF.

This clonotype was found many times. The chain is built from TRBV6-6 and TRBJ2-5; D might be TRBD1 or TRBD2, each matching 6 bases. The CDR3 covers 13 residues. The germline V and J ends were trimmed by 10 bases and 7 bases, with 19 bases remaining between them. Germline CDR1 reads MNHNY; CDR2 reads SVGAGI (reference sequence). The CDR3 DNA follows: TGTGCCACCGACAGCCTAGGGGGGTCGACCCAGTACTTC. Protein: CATDSLGGSTQYF.

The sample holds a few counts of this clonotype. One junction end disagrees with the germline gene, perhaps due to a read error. The CDR3 nucleotides read TGTGCCAGCAGTTCCATCGGACTAGCGGGGGACTTC. It specifies CASSSIGLAGDF. This chain uses TRBV12-3 or TRBV12-4 with TRBJ2-7, with 13 bases identical to TRBD2. This CDR3 region has 12 residues.

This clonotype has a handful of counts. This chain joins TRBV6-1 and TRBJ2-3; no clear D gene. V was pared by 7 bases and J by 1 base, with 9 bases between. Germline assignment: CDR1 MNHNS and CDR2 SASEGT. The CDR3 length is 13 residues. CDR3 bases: TGTGCCAGCACGAGACTGGGCACAGATACGCAGTATTTT. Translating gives CASTRLGTDTQYF.

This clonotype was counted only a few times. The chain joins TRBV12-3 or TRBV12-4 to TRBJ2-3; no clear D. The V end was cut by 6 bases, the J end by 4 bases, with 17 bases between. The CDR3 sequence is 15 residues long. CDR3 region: CASSPTPKIADTQYF. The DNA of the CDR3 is TGTGCCAGCAGCCCGACACCAAAAATCGCAGATACGCAGTATTTT.

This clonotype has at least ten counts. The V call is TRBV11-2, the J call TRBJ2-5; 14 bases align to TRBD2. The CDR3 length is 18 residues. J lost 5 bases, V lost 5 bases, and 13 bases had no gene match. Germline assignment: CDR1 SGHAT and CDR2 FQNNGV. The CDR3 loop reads CASSEGTSGGLIRETQYF. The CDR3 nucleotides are TGTGCCAGCAGCGAAGGGACTAGCGGGGGACTCATCAGGGAGACCCAGTACTTC. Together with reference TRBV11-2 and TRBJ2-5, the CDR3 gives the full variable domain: EAGVAQSPRYKIIEKRQSVAFWCNPISGHATLYWYQQILGQGPKLLIQFQNNGVVDDSQLPKDRFSAERLKGVDSTLKIQPAKLEDSAVYLCASSEGTSGGLIRETQYFGPGTRLLVL.

The CDR3: CASSPSGHFQETQYF. The CDR3 DNA sequence: TGTGCCAGCAGTCCGAGTGGACACTTCCAAGAGACCCAGTACTTC. V gene TRBV6-5 combines with J gene TRBJ2-5; tentatively, D is TRBD1 (5 bases). The length of the CDR3 is 15 residues. The germline gives CDR1 MNHEY, CDR2 SVGAGI. V was clipped by 5 bases and J by 1 base, with 14 bases between them.

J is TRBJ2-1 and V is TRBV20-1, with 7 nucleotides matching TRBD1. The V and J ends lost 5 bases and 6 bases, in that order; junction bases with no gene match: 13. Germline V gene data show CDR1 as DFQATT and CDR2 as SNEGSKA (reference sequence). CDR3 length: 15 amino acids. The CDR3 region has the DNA TGCAGTGCTCCTCCGCGACAGGGAGTTGGCAATGAGCAGTTCTTC. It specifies CSAPPRQGVGNEQFF.

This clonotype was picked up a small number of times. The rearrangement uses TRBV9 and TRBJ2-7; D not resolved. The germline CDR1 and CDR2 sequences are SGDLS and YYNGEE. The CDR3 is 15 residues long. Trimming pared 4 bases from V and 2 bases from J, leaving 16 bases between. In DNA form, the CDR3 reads TGTGCCAGCAGCCACGACTCTAGTCGGGCCTACGAGCAGTACTTC. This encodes CASSHDSSRAYEQYF.

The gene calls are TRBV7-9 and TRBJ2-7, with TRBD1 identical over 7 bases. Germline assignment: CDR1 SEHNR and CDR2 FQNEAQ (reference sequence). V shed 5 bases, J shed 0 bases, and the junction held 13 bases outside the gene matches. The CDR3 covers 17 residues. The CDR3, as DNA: TGTGCCAGCAGCCCCAATCTTGGACAGGACCTCTCCTACGAGCAGTACTTC. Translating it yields CASSPNLGQDLSYEQYF.